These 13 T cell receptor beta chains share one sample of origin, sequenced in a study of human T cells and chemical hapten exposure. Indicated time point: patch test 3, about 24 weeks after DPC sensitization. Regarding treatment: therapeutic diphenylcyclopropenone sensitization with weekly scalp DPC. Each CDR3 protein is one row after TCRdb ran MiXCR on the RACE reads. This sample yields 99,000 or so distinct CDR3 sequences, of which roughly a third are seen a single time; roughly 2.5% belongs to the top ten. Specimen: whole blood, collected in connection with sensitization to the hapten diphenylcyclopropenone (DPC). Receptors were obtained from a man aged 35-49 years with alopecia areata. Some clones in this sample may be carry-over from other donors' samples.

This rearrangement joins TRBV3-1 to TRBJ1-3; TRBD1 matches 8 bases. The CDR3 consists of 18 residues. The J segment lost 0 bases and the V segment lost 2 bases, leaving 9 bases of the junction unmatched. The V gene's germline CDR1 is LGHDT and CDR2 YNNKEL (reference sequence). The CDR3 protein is CASSQTIPQGASGNTIYF. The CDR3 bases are TGTGCCAGCAGCCAAACGATACCTCAGGGGGCCTCTGGAAACACCATATATTTT.

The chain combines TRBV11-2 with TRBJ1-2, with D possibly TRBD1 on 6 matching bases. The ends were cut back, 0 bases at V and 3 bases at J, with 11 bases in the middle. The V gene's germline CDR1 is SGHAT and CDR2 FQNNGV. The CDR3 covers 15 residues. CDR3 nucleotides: TGTGCCAGCAGCTTAGACGGGGCAGGGGACTATGGCTACACCTTC. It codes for CASSLDGAGDYGYTF.

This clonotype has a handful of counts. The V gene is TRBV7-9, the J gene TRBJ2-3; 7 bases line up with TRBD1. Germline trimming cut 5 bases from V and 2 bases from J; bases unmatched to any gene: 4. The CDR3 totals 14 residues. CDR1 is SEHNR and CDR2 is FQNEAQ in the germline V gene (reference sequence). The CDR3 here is CASSRDRYTDTQYF. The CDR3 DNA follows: TGTGCCAGCAGCCGGGACAGATACACAGATACGCAGTATTTT.

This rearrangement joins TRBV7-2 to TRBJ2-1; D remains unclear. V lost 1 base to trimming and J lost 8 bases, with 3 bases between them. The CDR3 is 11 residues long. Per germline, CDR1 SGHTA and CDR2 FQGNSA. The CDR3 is CASSLVHEQFF. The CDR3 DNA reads TGTGCCAGCAGCTTAGTACATGAGCAGTTCTTC.

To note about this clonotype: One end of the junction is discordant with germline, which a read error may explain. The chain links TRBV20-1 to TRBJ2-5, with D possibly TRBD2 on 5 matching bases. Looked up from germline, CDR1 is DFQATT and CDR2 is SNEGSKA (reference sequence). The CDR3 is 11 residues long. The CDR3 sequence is CSPSRQETQYF. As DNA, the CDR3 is TGCAGTCCTAGCCGCCAAGAGACCCAGTACTTC.

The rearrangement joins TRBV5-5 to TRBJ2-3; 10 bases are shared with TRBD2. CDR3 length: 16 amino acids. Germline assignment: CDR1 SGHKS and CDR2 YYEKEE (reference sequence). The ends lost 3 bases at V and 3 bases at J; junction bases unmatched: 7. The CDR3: CASSYLAGAVTDTQYF. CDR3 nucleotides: TGTGCCAGCAGCTATCTAGCGGGAGCAGTGACAGATACGCAGTATTTT.

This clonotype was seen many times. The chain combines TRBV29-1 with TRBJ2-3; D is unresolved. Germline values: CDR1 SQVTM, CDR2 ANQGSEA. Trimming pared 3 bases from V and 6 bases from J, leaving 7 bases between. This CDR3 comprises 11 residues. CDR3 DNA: TGCAGCGTTGACTCGGCGGATACGCAGTATTTT. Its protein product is CSVDSADTQYF.

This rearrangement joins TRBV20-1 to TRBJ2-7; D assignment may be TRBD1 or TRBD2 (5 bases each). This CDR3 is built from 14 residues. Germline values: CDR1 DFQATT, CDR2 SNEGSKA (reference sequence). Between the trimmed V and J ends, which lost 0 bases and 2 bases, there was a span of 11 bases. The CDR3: CSARDSKGPYEQYF. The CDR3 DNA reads TGCAGTGCTAGAGACTCAAAGGGACCCTACGAGCAGTACTTC.

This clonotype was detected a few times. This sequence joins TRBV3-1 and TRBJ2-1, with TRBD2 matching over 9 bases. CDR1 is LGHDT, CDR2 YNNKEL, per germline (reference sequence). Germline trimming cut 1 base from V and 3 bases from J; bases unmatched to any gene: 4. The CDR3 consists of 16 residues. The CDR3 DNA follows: TGTGCCAGCAGCCAAGGCGATAGCGGGAGCTACAATGAGCAGTTCTTC. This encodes CASSQGDSGSYNEQFF.

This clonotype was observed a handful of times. CDR3 sequence: CSGAVLSTDTQYF. The CDR3 DNA reads as TGCAGCGGAGCGGTCCTTAGCACAGATACGCAGTATTTT. The chain carries TRBV29-1 and TRBJ2-3; D might be TRBD2 (5 bases). Trimming pared 7 bases from V and 0 bases from J, leaving 11 bases between. The CDR3 runs 13 residues. The germline V gene encodes CDR1 SQVTM and CDR2 ANQGSEA.

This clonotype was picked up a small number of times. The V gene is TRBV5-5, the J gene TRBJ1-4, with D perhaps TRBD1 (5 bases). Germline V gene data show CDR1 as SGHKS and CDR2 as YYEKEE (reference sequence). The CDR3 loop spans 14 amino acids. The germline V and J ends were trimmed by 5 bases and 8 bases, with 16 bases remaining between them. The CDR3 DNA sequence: TGTGCCAGCAGTTCCGGGACCCTGGGGGAAAAACTGTTTTTT. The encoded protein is CASSSGTLGEKLFF.

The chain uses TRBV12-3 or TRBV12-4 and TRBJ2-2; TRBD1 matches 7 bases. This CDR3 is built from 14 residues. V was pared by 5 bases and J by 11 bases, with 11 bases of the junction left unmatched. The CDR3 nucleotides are TGTGCCAGCAGTACACGACAGGGCTCCTTAGAGCTGTTTTTT. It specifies CASSTRQGSLELFF.

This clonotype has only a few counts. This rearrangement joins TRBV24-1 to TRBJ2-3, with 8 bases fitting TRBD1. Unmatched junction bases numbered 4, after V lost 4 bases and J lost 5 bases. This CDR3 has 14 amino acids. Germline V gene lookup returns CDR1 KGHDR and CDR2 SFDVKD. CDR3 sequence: CATSDTGGLDTQYF. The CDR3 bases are TGTGCCACCAGTGACACAGGGGGTCTAGATACGCAGTATTTT.